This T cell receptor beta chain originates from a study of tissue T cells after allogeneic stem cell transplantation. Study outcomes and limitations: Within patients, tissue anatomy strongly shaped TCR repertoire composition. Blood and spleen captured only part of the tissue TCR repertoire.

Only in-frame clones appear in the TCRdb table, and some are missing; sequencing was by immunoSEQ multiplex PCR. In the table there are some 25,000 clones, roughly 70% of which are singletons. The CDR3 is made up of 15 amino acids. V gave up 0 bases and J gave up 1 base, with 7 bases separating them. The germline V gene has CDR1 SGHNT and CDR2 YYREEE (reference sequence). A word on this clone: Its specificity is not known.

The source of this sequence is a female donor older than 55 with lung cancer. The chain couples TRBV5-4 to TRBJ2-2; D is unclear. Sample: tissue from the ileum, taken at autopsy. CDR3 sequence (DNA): TGTGCCAGCAGCTTGGCGGATAGGAACACCGGGGAGCTGTTTTTT. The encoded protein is CASSLADRNTGELFF.